The present TCR beta chain was sequenced within a study of response to subunit inactivated influenza vaccine. The CDR3 runs 13 residues. Trimming at V came to 6 bases and at J to 6 bases, leaving 7 bases not matched to a gene. CDR1 and CDR2 from the germline V gene are MNHNS and SASEGT. About this clonotype itself: The antigen is undetermined.

TCRdb processed the RT-PCR reads anew with MiXCR; each CDR3 protein has one entry. The data contain over 650,000 distinct CDR3 sequences, about a fifth of them singletons. Study-level findings and limits: Seasonal influenza vaccination, on each occasion, was suggested by the authors to recruit few new T cells.

The V gene is TRBV6-1, the J gene TRBJ2-7, with TRBD1 identical over 8 bases. Sequenced material: PBMCs from blood, taken less than 6 days after vaccination. The sequence was obtained from a man aged 50-60 years who received an inactivated influenza vaccine. Here the CDR3 DNA reads TGTGCCAGCAGGACAGGGGATCCCTCCGAGCAGTACTTC. Amino acid sequence: CASRTGDPSEQYF.